One sample yielded the 17 T cell receptor beta chains listed below, sequenced in a study of Ad26.COV2.S vaccination and SARS-CoV-2 variants. Treatment meaning: roughly 19 received Ad26.COV2.S at low or high dose, single or two shots; a few received placebo; per-sample allocation not given. Following the first vaccine or placebo injection, samples were taken on day 63. Measured with immunoSEQ multiplex PCR; TCRdb has only the in-frame clones, and not every one. The table includes fewer than 400,000 clones, roughly nine tenths detected once. Material: peripheral blood, obtained in a trial of Ad26.COV2.S vaccine versus placebo. These receptors all come from a person aged 18 to 59 who received the Ad26.COV2.S COVID-19 vaccine or a placebo.

As concerns this clone: A junction end diverges from the germline sequence, so it may reflect a read error. V and J are TRBV7-7 and TRBJ1-3; a possible D gene is TRBD1 (6 bases). Per the germline V gene, CDR1 is SSHAT and CDR2 is FNYEAQ (reference sequence). The CDR3 length is 15 residues. The CDR3 protein is CASSLTQGYGNTIYF. The CDR3 region has the DNA TGTGCTAGCAGCTTAACACAGGGATACGGAAACACCATATATTTT.

The chain employs TRBV6-4 and TRBJ2-2; 7 bases align to TRBD1. The CDR3 runs to 16 residues. Trimming took 4 bases from V and 2 from J; bases not matched to a gene: 7. CDR1 is MRHNA, CDR2 SNTAGT, per germline. DNA for the CDR3: TGTGCCAGCAGTGCGGGGACAGCATTAAACACCGGGGAGCTGTTTTTT. It is translated as CASSAGTALNTGELFF.

The rearrangement links TRBV18 to TRBJ1-1; TRBD1 is a possible D gene (5 bases). CDR1 and CDR2 (germline): KGHSH, LQKENI. Deletions cut 3 bases from V and 3 bases from J, with 14 bases between. The CDR3 is 15 residues long. This CDR3 is CASSPNTGLDTEAFF. In nucleotides, the CDR3 is TGTGCCAGCTCACCGAACACAGGCCTAGACACTGAAGCTTTCTTT.

The chain uses TRBV5-4 and TRBJ2-2, with a tentative D call TRBD2 (5 bases). V lost 0 bases and J 7 bases, leaving 16 bases between the germline ends. CDR1 and CDR2 from the germline V gene are SGHNT and YYREEE (reference sequence). CDR3 size: 16 residues. The CDR3 DNA reads as TGTGCCAGCAGCTTGGGCGGGCTGAGGGCGATCGGGGAGCTGTTTTTT. Its protein product is CASSLGGLRAIGELFF.

The chain has TRBV3-1 (or the pseudogene TRBV3-2) and TRBJ1-2, with TRBD1 matching 8 bases. The V gene's germline CDR1 is LGHDT and CDR2 YNNKEL (reference sequence). The CDR3 spans 15 residues. J lost 3 bases, V lost 1 base, and 4 bases had no gene match. As DNA, the CDR3 is TGTGCCAGCAGCCAAGTAGCAGGGGGCGACTATGGCTACACCTTC. Protein: CASSQVAGGDYGYTF.

This rearrangement joins TRBV4-1 to TRBJ1-2, with D uncertain. Trimming shortened V by 2 bases and J by 2 bases, and 21 bases separated the two germline ends. Germline-derived CDR1 and CDR2 are MGHRA and YSYEKL. The CDR3 has 18 residues. Here the CDR3 DNA reads TGCGCCAGCAGCCAACCACGAACGGGAAGTCGAATAAACTATGGCTACACCTTC. It encodes CASSQPRTGSRINYGYTF.

This chain connects TRBV11-2 to TRBJ2-1; the D call may be TRBD1 or TRBD2 (6 bases each). This CDR3 spans 14 amino acids. The V gene lost 4 bases and the J gene lost 4 bases, with 11 bases spanning the gap. Germline V lookup: CDR1 SGHAT, CDR2 FQNNGV. The CDR3 loop is CASSSTGAYNEQFF. CDR3 nucleotide sequence: TGTGCCAGCAGCTCAACGGGGGCTTACAATGAGCAGTTCTTC.

CDR3 amino acids: CASSQAGDRGLNYGYTF. For the CDR3, the DNA is TGTGCCAGCAGCCAAGCCGGGGACAGAGGGCTCAACTATGGCTACACCTTC. The chain carries TRBV3-1 (or the pseudogene TRBV3-2) and TRBJ1-2, with 7 bases lining up with TRBD1. The CDR3 loop spans 17 amino acids. J was trimmed by 2 bases and V by 1 base; bases with no gene match: 10. The germline gives CDR1 LGHDT, CDR2 YNNKEL (reference sequence).

In this sample, this clone turned up once. The chain's CDR3 is CASSQVGGEAFF. CDR3 DNA sequence: TGTGCCAGTAGCCAGGTAGGGGGTGAAGCTTTCTTT. The chain carries TRBV19 and TRBJ1-1, with a weak D call TRBD1 (6 bases). CDR1 is LNHDA and CDR2 is SQIVND in the germline V gene (reference sequence). There are 12 residues in the CDR3. Between the trimmed V and J ends, which lost 6 bases and 7 bases, there was a span of 12 bases.

For this clone: The sample holds other DNA sequences that translate to the same CDR3. The chain employs TRBV10-3 and TRBJ2-7, with 7 positions matching TRBD1. From germline, CDR1 is ENHRY and CDR2 SYGVKD. The V gene end was trimmed by 0 bases and the J gene end by 3 bases; junction bases not matched to a gene: 2. This CDR3 spans 14 amino acids. The CDR3: CAISESGQSYEQYF. CDR3 bases: TGTGCCATCAGTGAGTCGGGACAGAGCTACGAGCAGTACTTC.

This chain connects TRBV7-9 to TRBJ2-5, with 8 bases aligning to TRBD1. The V segment lost 1 base and the J segment 1 base; nucleotides outside the gene matches: 2. The CDR3 runs 15 residues. Per the germline V gene, CDR1 is SEHNR and CDR2 is FQNEAQ (reference sequence). The CDR3 DNA is TGTGCCAGCAGCTTAGTAGGACAGGGCCAAGAGACCCAGTACTTC. Protein sequence: CASSLVGQGQETQYF.

The chain uses TRBV27 and TRBJ1-6; D is unresolved. This CDR3 has 17 amino acids. Germline lookup yields CDR1 MNHEY and CDR2 SMNVEV (reference sequence). V was cut by 5 bases and J by 0 bases, with 14 bases left in between. CDR3 sequence (DNA): TGTGCCAGCAGTCCTCGCCAGGTCGGCTCCTATAATTCACCCCTCCACTTT. Protein product: CASSPRQVGSYNSPLHF.

This clone came up a few times. The identical CDR3 is also encoded by other nucleotide sequences in the sample. The rearrangement uses TRBV20-1 and TRBJ1-2; D is ambiguous. V dropped 3 bases and J dropped 2 bases, with 4 bases sitting between them. The CDR3 is 11 residues long. Germline CDR1 reads DFQATT; CDR2 reads SNEGSKA (reference sequence). The CDR3 nucleotides are TGCAGTGCTAGGGACAACTATGGCTACACCTTC. This codes for CSARDNYGYTF.

This clone was recorded only once. This chain links TRBV7-9 with TRBJ1-6; D unresolved. Trimming cost V 3 bases and J 9 bases, with 12 bases left between them. Germline-derived CDR1 and CDR2 are SEHNR and FQNEAQ (reference sequence). The CDR3 has 14 residues. The CDR3, as DNA: TGTGCCAGCAGCTTCCCGGGGAGGATTTCACCCCTCCACTTT. This encodes CASSFPGRISPLHF.

The chain joins TRBV7-9 to TRBJ1-3; D remains ambiguous. The V end lost 5 bases, the J end lost 2 bases, and 10 bases lay between the germline ends. The length of the CDR3 is 14 residues. Germline V gene lookup returns CDR1 SEHNR and CDR2 FQNEAQ (reference sequence). CDR3 DNA sequence: TGTGCCAGCAGCCCGGATAAAACTGGAAACACCATATATTTT. Encoded protein: CASSPDKTGNTIYF.

The chain recombines TRBV2 with TRBJ1-4; possible D gene TRBD1, 6 bases. Trimming shortened V by 6 bases and J by 7 bases, and 18 bases separated the two germline ends. The CDR3 sequence is 15 residues long. The germline gives CDR1 SNHLY, CDR2 FYNNEI. The CDR3 DNA is TGTGCCAGCAGGGCTACAGGGACGGGTGGTGAAAAACTGTTTTTT. Encoded protein: CASRATGTGGEKLFF.

The J gene is TRBJ1-3, the V gene TRBV10-3; 7 bases are a match to TRBD1. In germline, CDR1 is ENHRY, CDR2 SYGVKD. V gave up 6 bases and J gave up 4 bases; unmatched junction bases: 12. CDR3 length: 16 residues. CDR3 residues: CAIRYWTGESGNTIYF. As DNA, the CDR3 is TGTGCCATCAGGTACTGGACAGGCGAGTCCGGAAACACCATATATTTT.